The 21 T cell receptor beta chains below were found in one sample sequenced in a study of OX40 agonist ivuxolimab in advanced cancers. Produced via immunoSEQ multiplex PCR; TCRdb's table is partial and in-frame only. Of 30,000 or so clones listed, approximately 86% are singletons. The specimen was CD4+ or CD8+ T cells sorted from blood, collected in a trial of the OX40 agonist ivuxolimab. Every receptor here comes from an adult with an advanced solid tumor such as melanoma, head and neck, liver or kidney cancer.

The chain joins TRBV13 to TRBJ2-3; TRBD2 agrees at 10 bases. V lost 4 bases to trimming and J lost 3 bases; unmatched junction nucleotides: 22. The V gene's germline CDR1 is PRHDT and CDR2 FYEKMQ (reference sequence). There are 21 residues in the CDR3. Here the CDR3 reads CASSSAYGLADNQLGTDTQYF. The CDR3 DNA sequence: TGTGCCAGCAGCTCCGCGTATGGACTAGCGGATAATCAATTGGGTACAGATACGCAGTATTTT.

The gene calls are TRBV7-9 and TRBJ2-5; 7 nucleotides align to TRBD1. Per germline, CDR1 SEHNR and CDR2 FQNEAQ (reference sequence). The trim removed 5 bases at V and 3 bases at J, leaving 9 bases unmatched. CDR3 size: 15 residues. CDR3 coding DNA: TGTGCCAGCAGCCCGACGACAGGGCGGGAAGAGACCCAGTACTTC. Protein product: CASSPTTGREETQYF. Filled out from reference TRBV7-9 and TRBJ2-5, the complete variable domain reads DTGVSQNPRHKITKRGQNVTFRCDPISEHNRLYWYRQTLGQGPEFLTYFQNEAQLEKSRLLSDRFSAERPKGSFSTLEIQRTEQGDSAMYLCASSPTTGREETQYFGPGTRLLVL.

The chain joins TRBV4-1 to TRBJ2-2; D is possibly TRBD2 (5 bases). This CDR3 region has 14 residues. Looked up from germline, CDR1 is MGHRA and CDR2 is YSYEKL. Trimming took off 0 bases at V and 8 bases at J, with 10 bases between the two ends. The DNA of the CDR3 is TGCGCCAGCAGCCAAGAAGCCGGGGTAGGGGAGCTGTTTTTT. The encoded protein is CASSQEAGVGELFF.

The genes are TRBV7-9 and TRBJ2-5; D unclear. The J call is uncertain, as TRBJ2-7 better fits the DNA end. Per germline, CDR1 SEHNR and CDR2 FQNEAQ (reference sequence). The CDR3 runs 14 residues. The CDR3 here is CASSPDGPSYEQYF. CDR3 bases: TGTGCCAGCAGCCCGGACGGACCCTCCTACGAGCAGTACTTC.

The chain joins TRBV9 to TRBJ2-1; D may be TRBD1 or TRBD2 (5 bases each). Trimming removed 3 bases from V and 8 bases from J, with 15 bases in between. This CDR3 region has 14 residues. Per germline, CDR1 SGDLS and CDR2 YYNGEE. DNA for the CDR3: TGTGCCAGCAGCGCAACCGGGGACCGAGATGAGCAGTTCTTC. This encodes CASSATGDRDEQFF.

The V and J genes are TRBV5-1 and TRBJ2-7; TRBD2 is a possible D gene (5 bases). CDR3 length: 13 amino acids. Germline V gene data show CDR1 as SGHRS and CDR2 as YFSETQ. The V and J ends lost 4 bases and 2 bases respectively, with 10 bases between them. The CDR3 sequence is CASSPDLTYEQYF. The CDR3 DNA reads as TGCGCCAGCAGCCCGGACTTAACCTACGAGCAGTACTTC.

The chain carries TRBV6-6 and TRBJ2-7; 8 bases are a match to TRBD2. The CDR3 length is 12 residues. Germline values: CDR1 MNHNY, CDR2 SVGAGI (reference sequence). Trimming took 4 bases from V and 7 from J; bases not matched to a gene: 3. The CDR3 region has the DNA TGTGCCAGCAGTTCCCGGGAGGGGGAGCAGTACTTC. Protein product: CASSSREGEQYF.

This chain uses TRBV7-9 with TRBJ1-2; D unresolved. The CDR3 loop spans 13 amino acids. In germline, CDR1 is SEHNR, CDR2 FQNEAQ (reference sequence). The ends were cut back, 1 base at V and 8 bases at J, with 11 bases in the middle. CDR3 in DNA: TGTGCCAGCAGCTTAGTAGATCGCGGAGGCTACACCTTC. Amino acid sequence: CASSLVDRGGYTF.

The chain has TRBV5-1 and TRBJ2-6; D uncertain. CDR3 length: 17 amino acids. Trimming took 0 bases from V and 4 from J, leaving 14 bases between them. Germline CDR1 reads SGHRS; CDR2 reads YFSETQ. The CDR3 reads CASSLGRRLAGANVLTF. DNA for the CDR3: TGCGCCAGCAGCTTGGGCAGGCGCTTGGCCGGGGCCAACGTCCTGACTTTC.

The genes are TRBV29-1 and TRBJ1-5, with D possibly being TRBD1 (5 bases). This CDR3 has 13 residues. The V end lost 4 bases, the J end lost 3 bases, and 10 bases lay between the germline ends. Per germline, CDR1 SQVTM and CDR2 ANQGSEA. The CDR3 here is CSVAVGLNQPQHF. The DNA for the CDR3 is TGCAGCGTTGCTGTGGGACTCAATCAGCCCCAGCATTTT.

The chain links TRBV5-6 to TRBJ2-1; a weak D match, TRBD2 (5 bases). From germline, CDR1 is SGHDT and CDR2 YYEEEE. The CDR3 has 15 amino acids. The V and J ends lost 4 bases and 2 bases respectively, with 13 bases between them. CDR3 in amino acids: CASSQELEAYNEQFF. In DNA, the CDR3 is TGTGCCAGCAGCCAGGAACTAGAGGCCTACAATGAGCAGTTCTTC.

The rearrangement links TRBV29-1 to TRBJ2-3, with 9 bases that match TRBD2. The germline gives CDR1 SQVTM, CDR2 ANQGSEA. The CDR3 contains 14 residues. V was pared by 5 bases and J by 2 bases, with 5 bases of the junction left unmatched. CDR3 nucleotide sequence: TGCAGCGTTTTTGGCGGGAGGGCCACAGATACGCAGTATTTT. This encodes CSVFGGRATDTQYF.

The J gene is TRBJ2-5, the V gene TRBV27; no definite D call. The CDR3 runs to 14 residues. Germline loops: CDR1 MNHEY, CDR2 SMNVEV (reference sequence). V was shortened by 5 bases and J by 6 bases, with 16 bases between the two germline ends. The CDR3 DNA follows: TGTGCCAGCAGTCCCAGGCAGTCGGTGAAGACCCAGTACTTC. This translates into CASSPRQSVKTQYF.

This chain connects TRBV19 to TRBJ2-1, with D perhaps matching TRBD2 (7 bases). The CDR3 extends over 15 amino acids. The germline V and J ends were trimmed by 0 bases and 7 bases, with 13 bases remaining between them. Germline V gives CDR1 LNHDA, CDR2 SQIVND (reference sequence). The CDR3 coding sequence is TGTGCCAGTAGTATAGAACAGGGAGGGGTGAATGAGCAGTTCTTC. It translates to CASSIEQGGVNEQFF.

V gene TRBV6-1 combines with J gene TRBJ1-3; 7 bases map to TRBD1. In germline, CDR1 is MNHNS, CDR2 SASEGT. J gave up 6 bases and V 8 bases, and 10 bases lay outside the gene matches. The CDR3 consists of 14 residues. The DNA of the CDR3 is TGTGCCAGCTCCAAGGGGGCAGATCTAAACACCATATATTTT. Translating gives CASSKGADLNTIYF.

The CDR3 spells CASSRGQGNTEAFF. DNA for the CDR3: TGTGCCAGTAGTAGGGGACAGGGCAACACTGAAGCTTTCTTT. The gene calls are TRBV19 and TRBJ1-1; TRBD1 aligns across 9 bases. CDR1 LNHDA and CDR2 SQIVND come from the germline V gene (reference sequence). Trimming at V came to 4 bases and at J to 2 bases, leaving 2 bases not matched to a gene. The CDR3 extends over 14 amino acids.

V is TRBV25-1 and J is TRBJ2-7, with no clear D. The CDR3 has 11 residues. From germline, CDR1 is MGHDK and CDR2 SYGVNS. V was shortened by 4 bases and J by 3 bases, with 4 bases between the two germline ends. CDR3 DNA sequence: TGTGCCAGCAGTGGAGGCTACGAGCAGTACTTC. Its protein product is CASSGGYEQYF.

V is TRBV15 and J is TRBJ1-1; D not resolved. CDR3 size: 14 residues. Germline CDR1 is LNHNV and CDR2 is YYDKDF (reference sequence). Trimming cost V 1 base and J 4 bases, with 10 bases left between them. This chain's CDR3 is CATSRGTTGTEAFF. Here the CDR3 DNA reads TGTGCCACCAGCAGAGGGACGACGGGCACTGAAGCTTTCTTT.

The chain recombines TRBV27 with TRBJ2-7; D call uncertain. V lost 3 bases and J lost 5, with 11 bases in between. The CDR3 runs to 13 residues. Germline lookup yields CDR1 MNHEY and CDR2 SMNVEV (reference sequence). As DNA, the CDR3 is TGTGCCAGCAGTTTTCGGTCGACCCACGAGCAGTACTTC. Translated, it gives CASSFRSTHEQYF.

The CDR3 bases are TGTGCCAGCAGTGAAGGGCAGGGCAGGGAGACCCAGTACTTC. Amino acid sequence: CASSEGQGRETQYF. V and J are TRBV2 and TRBJ2-5, with D possibly being TRBD1 (5 bases). V gave up 1 base and J gave up 5 bases, with 11 bases separating them. The germline V gene has CDR1 SNHLY and CDR2 FYNNEI. The CDR3 covers 14 residues.

The CDR3 DNA reads TGTGCCAGCAGCTTTCTGGCACAGGGCACCGGGGAGCTGTTTTTT. It translates to CASSFLAQGTGELFF. This rearrangement joins TRBV5-5 to TRBJ2-2; perhaps TRBD1 as D (6 bases). The CDR3 spans 15 residues. Trimming removed 2 bases from V and 4 bases from J, with 12 bases in between. Germline loops: CDR1 SGHKS, CDR2 YYEKEE (reference sequence).